This TCR beta chain originates from a study of human T cells and chemical hapten exposure. Overall study context: Throughout a study of 20 to 30 weeks, patients underwent weekly scalp administration of diphenylcyclopropenone doses.

Attachment of unique molecular identifiers to individual cDNA molecules was performed in the library. TCRdb passed the RACE reads through MiXCR, listing each CDR3 protein once. This table has about 190,000 distinct CDR3 sequences, approximately 24% appearing once. Per germline, CDR1 DFQATT and CDR2 SNEGSKA (reference sequence). This CDR3 contains 12 residues. V shed 6 bases and J 4 bases; nucleotides not matched to a gene: 4. This clonotype was seen a handful of times. The time point was: patch test 3, about 24 weeks after DPC sensitization. Treatment denoted: therapeutic diphenylcyclopropenone sensitization with weekly scalp DPC. Donors were 18 to 70-year-old alopecia patients suitable for DPC.

J is TRBJ2-5 and V is TRBV20-1, with TRBD2 matching 8 bases. The source material was whole blood, sampled in connection with sensitization to the hapten diphenylcyclopropenone (DPC). This receptor was taken from a woman between 40 and 55 years old with alopecia areata. Some clones in this sample may be carry-over from other donors' samples. The CDR3 loop is CSAGLDRETQYF. Here the CDR3 DNA reads TGCAGTGCGGGACTAGATCGAGAGACCCAGTACTTC.